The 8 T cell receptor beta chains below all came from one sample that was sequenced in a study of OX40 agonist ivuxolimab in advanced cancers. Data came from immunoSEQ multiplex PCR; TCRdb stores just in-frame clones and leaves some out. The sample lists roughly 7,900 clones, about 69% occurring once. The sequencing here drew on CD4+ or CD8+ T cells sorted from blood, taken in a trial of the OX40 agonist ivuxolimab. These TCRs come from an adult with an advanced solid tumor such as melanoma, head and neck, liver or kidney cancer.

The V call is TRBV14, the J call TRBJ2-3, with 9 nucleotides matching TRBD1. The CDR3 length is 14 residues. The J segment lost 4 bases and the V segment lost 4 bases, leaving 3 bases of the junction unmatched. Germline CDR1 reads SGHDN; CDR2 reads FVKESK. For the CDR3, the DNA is TGTGCCAGCAGCCCCCGGGACAGGGCAGATACGCAGTATTTT. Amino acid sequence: CASSPRDRADTQYF.

The CDR3: CASSEGTGTTYEQYF. The CDR3 nucleotides read TGCGCCAGCAGCGAAGGGACAGGCACCACCTACGAGCAGTACTTC. J is TRBJ2-7 and V is TRBV5-1; TRBD1 aligns across 8 bases. This CDR3 has 15 amino acids. Trimming at V came to 4 bases and at J to 2 bases, leaving 8 bases not matched to a gene. Germline CDR1 and CDR2: SGHRS and YFSETQ.

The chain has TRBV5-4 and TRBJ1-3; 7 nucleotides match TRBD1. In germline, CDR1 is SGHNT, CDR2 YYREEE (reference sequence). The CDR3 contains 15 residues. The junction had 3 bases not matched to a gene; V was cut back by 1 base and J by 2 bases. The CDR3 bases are TGTGCCAGCAGCTTGTCGACAGGGACTGGAAACACCATATATTTT. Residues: CASSLSTGTGNTIYF.

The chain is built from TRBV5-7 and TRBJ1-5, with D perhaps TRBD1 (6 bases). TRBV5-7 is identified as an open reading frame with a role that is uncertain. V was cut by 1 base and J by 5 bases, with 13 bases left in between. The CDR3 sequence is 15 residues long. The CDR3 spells CASSLPGGGDQPQHF. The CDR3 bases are TGTGCCAGCAGCTTGCCCGGAGGGGGAGATCAGCCCCAGCATTTT.

Here the CDR3 DNA reads TGTGCCAGCAGCTTAAGGACAGGTTACCAAGAGACCCAGTACTTC. Its protein is CASSLRTGYQETQYF. This chain joins TRBV7-9 and TRBJ2-5; TRBD1 matches 7 bases. The V gene's germline CDR1 is SEHNR and CDR2 FQNEAQ (reference sequence). The CDR3 has 15 residues. The junction had 3 bases not matched to a gene; V was cut back by 2 bases and J by 0 bases.

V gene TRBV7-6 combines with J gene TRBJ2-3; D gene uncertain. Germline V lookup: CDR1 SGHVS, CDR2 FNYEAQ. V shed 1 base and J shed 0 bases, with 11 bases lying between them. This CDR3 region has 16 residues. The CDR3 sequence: CASSLVGGASTDTQYF. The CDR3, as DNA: TGTGCCAGCAGCTTAGTAGGCGGAGCCAGCACAGATACGCAGTATTTT.

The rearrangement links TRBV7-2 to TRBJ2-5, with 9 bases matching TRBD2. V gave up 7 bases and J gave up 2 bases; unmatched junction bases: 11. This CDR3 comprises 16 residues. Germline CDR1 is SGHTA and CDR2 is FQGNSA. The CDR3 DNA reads TGTGCCAGCATTAGCGGGGGCCCCCTGAGGCAAGAGACCCAGTACTTC. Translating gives CASISGGPLRQETQYF.

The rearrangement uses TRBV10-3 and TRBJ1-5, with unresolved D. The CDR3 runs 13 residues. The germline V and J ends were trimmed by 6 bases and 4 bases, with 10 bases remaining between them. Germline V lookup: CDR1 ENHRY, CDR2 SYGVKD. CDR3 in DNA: TGTGCCATCAGCCCTTTAGGGAATCAGCCCCAGCATTTT. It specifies CAISPLGNQPQHF.